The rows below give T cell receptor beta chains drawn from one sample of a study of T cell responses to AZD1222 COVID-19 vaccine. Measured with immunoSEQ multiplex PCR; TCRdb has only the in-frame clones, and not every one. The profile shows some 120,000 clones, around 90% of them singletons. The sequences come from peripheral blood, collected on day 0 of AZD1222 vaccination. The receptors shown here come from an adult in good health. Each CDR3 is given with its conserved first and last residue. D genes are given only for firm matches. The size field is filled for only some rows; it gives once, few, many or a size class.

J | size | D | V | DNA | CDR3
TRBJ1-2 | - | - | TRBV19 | TGTGCCAGTAGTACTCGCGGGACTTCGAGCTATGGCTACACCTTC | CASSTRGTSSYGYTF
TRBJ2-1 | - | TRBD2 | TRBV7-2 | TGTGCCAGCAGCCCTGGGGCAGGGAGGGGAATGGTGCAGTTCTTC | CASSPGAGRGMVQFF
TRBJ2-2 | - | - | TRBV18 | TGTGCCAGCTCACCCGGGGAAGGCGGGGAGCTGTTTTTT | CASSPGEGGELFF
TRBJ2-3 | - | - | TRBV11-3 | TGTGCCAGCAGCTTAGGGCAAGGCGCTCCGTATTTT | CASSLGQGAPYF
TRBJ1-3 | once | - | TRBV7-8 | TGTGCCAGCAGCCCGGCAGGCCTTGGAGGAAGAAACACCATATATTTT | CASSPAGLGGRNTIYF
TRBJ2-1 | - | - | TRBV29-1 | TGCAGCGCCCTACGACGGGATGCATCCGAGCAGTTCTTC | CSALRRDASEQFF
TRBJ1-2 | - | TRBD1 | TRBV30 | TGTGCCTGGAAACACAGGGGTCGGGATGGCTACACCTTC | CAWKHRGRDGYTF
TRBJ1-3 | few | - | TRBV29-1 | TGCAGCGTTTCTCAGGGAAGCTCTGGAAACACCATATATTTT | CSVSQGSSGNTIYF
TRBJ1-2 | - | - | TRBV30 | TGTGCCTGGAGCGGGGGCCTCATTGTTAACTATGGCTACACCTTC | CAWSGGLIVNYGYTF
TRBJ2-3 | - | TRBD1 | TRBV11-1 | TGTGCCAGCAGCCGATCGACAGGGGGGATTGATACGCAGTATTTT | CASSRSTGGIDTQYF
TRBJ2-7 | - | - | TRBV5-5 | TGTGCCAGCAGCCTTCCTGGCCTGCACGAGCAGTACTTC | CASSLPGLHEQYF
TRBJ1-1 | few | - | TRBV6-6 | TGTGCCAGCAGCCCGGGGGGGATGGACACTGAAGCTTTCTTT | CASSPGGMDTEAFF
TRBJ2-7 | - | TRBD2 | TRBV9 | TGTGCCAGCAGCGTAAGGACTAGCGATTCCGAGCAGTACTTC | CASSVRTSDSEQYF
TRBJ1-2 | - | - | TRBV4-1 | TGCGCCAGCAGCCAAGATCTAGATTTCTATGGCTACACCTTC | CASSQDLDFYGYTF
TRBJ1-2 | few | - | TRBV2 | TGTGCCAGCAGTGAACAGTTGGTCGCAGATGGCTACACCTTC | CASSEQLVADGYTF
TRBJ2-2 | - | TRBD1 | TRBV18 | TGTGCCAGCTCACCGAATTTGCCGGGACAGGGGGACACCGGGGAGCTGTTTTTT | CASSPNLPGQGDTGELFF
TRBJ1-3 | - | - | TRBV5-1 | TGCGCCAGCAGCCCGACAGGCGGGACTGGAAACACCATATATTTT | CASSPTGGTGNTIYF
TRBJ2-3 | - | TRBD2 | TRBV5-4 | TGTGCCAGCAGCCCCGCGACTAGCGGCCACACAGATACGCAGTATTTT | CASSPATSGHTDTQYF
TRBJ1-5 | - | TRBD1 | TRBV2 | TGTGCCAGCAGGGAGACAGGGTTTGGCAATCAGCCCCAGCATTTT | CASRETGFGNQPQHF
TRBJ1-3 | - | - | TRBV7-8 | TGTGCCAGCAGCTTAGGGGGTCCAAGAAACACCATATATTTT | CASSLGGPRNTIYF
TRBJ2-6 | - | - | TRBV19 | TGTGCCAGTAGCTCGAGGGGATTTGGGGCCAACGTCCTGACTTTC | CASSSRGFGANVLTF
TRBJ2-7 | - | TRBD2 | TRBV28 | TGTGCCAGTAGCTCACTAAGCGGGAGCTACGAGCAGTACTTC | CASSSLSGSYEQYF
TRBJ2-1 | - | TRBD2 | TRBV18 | TGTGCCAGCTCACCACCGCTAGCGGAAGATGAGCAGTTCTTC | CASSPPLAEDEQFF